This entry is about one T cell receptor beta chain. The data were obtained in a study of blood T cell repertoires in COVID-19. Study information: PBMCs, B-cell-depleted T cells, or T cells provided the cDNA or gDNA that made up the material.

Clones were sequenced by immunoSEQ multiplex PCR, and TCRdb holds only the in-frame ones, with some missing. The table has over 60,000 clones, around 77% seen once. The receptor was isolated from a man older than 75 with active or convalescent COVID-19. The source material was peripheral blood.

CDR3 amino acids: CASSSRTGVNEKLFF. In DNA form, the CDR3 reads TGTGCCAGCAGTTCGAGGACAGGGGTGAATGAAAAACTGTTTTTT. The rearrangement links TRBV28 to TRBJ1-4; 9 positions match TRBD1. The germline CDR1 and CDR2 sequences are MDHEN and SYDVKM. Trimming removed 4 bases from V and 5 bases from J; junction bases left unmatched: 5. CDR3 length: 15 residues.